The T cell receptor beta chain under discussion was sequenced for a study of OX40 agonist ivuxolimab in advanced cancers. As for the study more broadly: Ivuxolimab, which targeted the costimulatory receptor OX40 (CD134), was an agonistic, fully human IgG2 monoclonal antibody. Peripheral TCRbeta sequencing was intended to test whether TCR sequence diversity was altered and clonal T-cell expansion was caused by ivuxolimab. The paper reports the monotherapy dose-escalation portion (N of about 47 patients) of the phase I ivuxolimab trial. In the dose-escalation cohort, 70% to 85% of patients were male, and the mean age was around 60 years, with a range of roughly 20 to 80. Among the 52 dose-escalation patients, some 20 had hepatocellular carcinoma, 15 or so melanoma, 9 renal cell carcinoma and 9 head and neck cancer. Prior anti-PD-1, anti-PD-L1 or anti-CTLA-4 therapy was permitted, and checkpoint inhibitors had been received by approximately 39% of dose-escalation patients. Intravenous ivuxolimab was administered to patients every 2 weeks at six dose levels: 0.01, 0.1, 0.3, 1.5, 3 and 10 mg/kg. Three dose-escalation patients achieved partial responses, one with hepatocellular carcinoma and two with cutaneous melanoma.

Patients with a history of autoimmune disease or receiving systemic immunosuppression were excluded from the trial. Peripheral blood for TCR sequencing was collected from all dose cohorts at baseline, on cycle 4 day 1, and on cycle 7 day 1. The samples were drawn from a first-in-human, open-label, multicenter phase I dose-escalation trial of ivuxolimab. Adults with locally advanced or metastatic head and neck squamous cell, hepatocellular, melanoma or renal cell carcinoma were enrolled in the trial. CD4+ and CD8+ T cells were sorted separately from peripheral blood before TCR sequencing. This clone was counted only a few times. Its cognate antigen has yet to be identified. No much larger clone is present one base from it, and per-base qualities are unavailable. Genomic DNA was extracted from sorted cells for sequencing of the TCRbeta CDR3 region. The immunoSEQ Assay was used for sequencing of TCRbeta CDR3 regions. TCRdb limited this immuneACCESS table to in-frame rearrangements with V and J called. A share of clones is missing; checked studies link under half to unresolved V genes, and the rest is unexplained. The sample profile shows 15,000 to 20,000 clones; roughly 60% of them were found once. Of the sample, 7% to 9% falls within the top ten clones.

Reading the germline V gene gives CDR1 KGHSH and CDR2 LQKENI. The CDR3, cysteine through phenylalanine, is 14 amino acids long. Just CDR3 DNA is preserved here, 42 bases in frame from base 1. V drops 3 bases and J drops 4 bases, leaving 12 bases in between. Broader findings and caveats from the paper: In partial responders in the 0.1-3.0 mg/kg groups, normalized peripheral clonal expansion was found to be among the lowest, especially among CD8+ T cells. Which antigens the clonally expanded peripheral T cells were specific for was not determined. Low levels of normalized T-cell clonal expansion were also seen in some patients who did not respond. After ivuxolimab, more expanded clones were found on average in CD8+ T cells than in CD4+ T cells. At doses from 0.1 to 3.0 mg/kg, clonal expansion was seen in both CD4+ and CD8+ blood T cells between baseline and week 6.

This material consisted of CD4+ or CD8+ T cells sorted from blood, taken in a trial of the OX40 agonist ivuxolimab. The clonotype originates from an adult with an advanced solid tumor such as melanoma, head and neck, liver or kidney cancer. The chain is made from TRBV18 and TRBJ1-2; the D segment could be TRBD1, given 6 matching bases. CDR3 reads: CASSPPADSYGYTF. Read as DNA, the sequence is TGTGCCAGCTCACCCCCCGCGGACAGCTATGGCTACACCTTC.